This T cell receptor beta chain was retrieved from a study of CD8+CD57+ T cells in acquired aplastic anemia. The wider study: Sorted CD4+ plus CD8+ cells gave DNA averaging roughly 3 ug.

Concerning this clonotype itself: What it binds is unknown.

Study outcomes and limitations: Patients and controls shared under 35 CD8+ CDR3 sequences, which appeared highly expressed in patients and within their immunodominant clones.

Profiles of TCR beta VDJ and CDR3 were generated from a genomic DNA template. TCRdb redid the calling of the reads with MiXCR, one entry per CDR3 protein. The table has approximately 45,000 distinct CDR3 sequences, about 78% seen once; the top ten hold roughly 34%. This CDR3 has 19 amino acids. V was pared by 4 bases and J by 2 bases, with 14 bases of the junction left unmatched. The germline V gene has CDR1 LNHDA and CDR2 SQIVND (reference sequence). Sequencing used sorted CD4+, CD8+, or CD8+CD57+ T cells (not recorded which) from PBMCs. The chain is built from TRBV19 and TRBJ2-1; 10 nucleotides match TRBD2. This clonotype was sampled from a human donor in good health, serving as a control. In nucleotides, the CDR3 is TGTGCCAGTAGTACCCGACAGGGAGCTAGCGGGGGTACCTACAATGAGCAGTTCTTC. This encodes CASSTRQGASGGTYNEQFF.